A single sample is the source of the 21 T cell receptor beta chains below, sequenced in a study of T cells in Graves' hyperthyroidism and ophthalmopathy. It was RNA transcripts that yielded the amplified TCR beta CDR3 regions. First-round RT-PCR of the TCR CDR3 relied on the HTBI primer set. Using its own MiXCR run on the multiplex PCR reads, TCRdb lists one record per CDR3 protein. The sample consists of fewer than 550,000 distinct CDR3 sequences, about 15% of them appearing once. Sequencing was performed on blood. These receptors all come from a woman under 30 with Graves' hyperthyroidism.

This clonotype has at least ten counts. The chain is built from TRBV7-9 and TRBJ2-1, with a weak D call TRBD1 (6 bases). V was cut by 4 bases and J by 7 bases, with 8 bases left in between. Germline assignment: CDR1 SEHNR and CDR2 FQNEAQ (reference sequence). The CDR3 length is 12 residues. In DNA, the CDR3 is TGTGCCAGCAGCTACAGGGAGAATGAGCAGTTCTTC. This translates into CASSYRENEQFF.

This clonotype was seen at least ten times. The chain recombines TRBV6-1 with TRBJ2-3; TRBD2 is a possible D gene (5 bases). CDR3 length: 17 residues. The V end lost 2 bases, the J end lost 2 bases, and 17 bases lay between the germline ends. Germline V gene sequence: CDR1 MNHNS, CDR2 SASEGT. The CDR3 here is CASSEPSRTGITDTQYF. CDR3 sequence (DNA): TGTGCCAGCAGTGAACCTTCCCGAACGGGGATCACAGATACGCAGTATTTT.

This clonotype has at least ten counts. The rearrangement links TRBV11-2 to TRBJ2-4; a possible D gene is TRBD1 (6 bases). V lost 6 bases, J lost 3 bases, and 9 bases lay in between. CDR3 length: 13 amino acids. The germline CDR1 and CDR2 sequences are SGHAT and FQNNGV. Here the CDR3 DNA reads TGTGCCAGCAGTTGGACAGACAAAAACATTCAGTACTTC. Translated, it gives CASSWTDKNIQYF.

There are many counts of this clonotype. The rearrangement uses TRBV20-1 and TRBJ2-3; 7 nucleotides line up with TRBD1. Germline assignment: CDR1 DFQATT and CDR2 SNEGSKA (reference sequence). The CDR3 runs to 16 residues. V gave up 4 bases and J gave up 0 bases; unmatched junction bases: 10. The CDR3 DNA is TGCAGTGCTAAAACTTTCGACAGGGCTAGCACAGATACGCAGTATTTT. Translating gives CSAKTFDRASTDTQYF.

There are many counts of this clonotype. The chain combines TRBV5-6 with TRBJ1-1; D is perhaps TRBD1 (5 bases). The CDR3 is 15 residues long. Per the germline V gene, CDR1 is SGHDT and CDR2 is YYEEEE. V was pared by 0 bases and J by 1 base, with 10 bases between. This chain's CDR3 is CASSLADSWNTEAFF. The CDR3 DNA follows: TGTGCCAGCAGCTTGGCCGACAGTTGGAACACTGAAGCTTTCTTT.

In its sample, this clonotype was seen many times. V and J are TRBV12-3 or TRBV12-4 and TRBJ2-5; 7 bases are a match to TRBD2. The CDR3 has 13 residues. The V gene end was trimmed by 7 bases and the J gene end by 4 bases; junction bases not matched to a gene: 6. CDR3 loop: CASTPGRAETQYF. CDR3 nucleotides: TGTGCCAGCACCCCTGGGAGGGCAGAGACCCAGTACTTC.

In its sample, this clonotype was seen many times. The chain combines TRBV19 with TRBJ1-4; possible D gene TRBD1, 6 bases. The CDR3 has 15 amino acids. V lost 8 bases and J 0 bases, leaving 13 bases between the germline ends. The V gene's germline CDR1 is LNHDA and CDR2 SQIVND (reference sequence). The chain's CDR3 is CASGAAGATNEKLFF. As DNA, the CDR3 is TGTGCCAGTGGCGCCGCAGGGGCAACTAATGAAAAACTGTTTTTT.

The J gene is TRBJ1-4, the V gene TRBV7-9, with 8 bases lining up with TRBD1. The germline V gene encodes CDR1 SEHNR and CDR2 FQNEAQ (reference sequence). The CDR3 totals 16 residues. The V segment lost 2 bases and the J segment 7 bases; nucleotides outside the gene matches: 9. The CDR3: CASSLLQGETVEKLFF. The CDR3 DNA reads TGTGCCAGCAGCTTATTACAGGGGGAGACCGTTGAAAAACTGTTTTTT.

The chain carries TRBV11-2 and TRBJ2-7; 9 positions agree with TRBD2. In germline, CDR1 is SGHAT, CDR2 FQNNGV. This CDR3 is 17 amino acids long. With V trimmed by 1 base and J by 7 bases, 14 bases remained unmatched. CDR3 sequence: CASSLAPSGALSSEQYF. CDR3 DNA: TGTGCCAGCAGCTTAGCACCTAGCGGGGCCCTCTCAAGTGAGCAGTACTTC.

V usage is TRBV20-1 and J usage is TRBJ2-7, with 11 bases fitting TRBD2. The ends lost 6 bases at V and 7 bases at J; junction bases unmatched: 14. The CDR3 is 15 amino acids. Germline CDR1 DFQATT, CDR2 SNEGSKA (reference sequence). CDR3 nucleotides: TGCAGTGCAACTCAAAGACTAGCGGGAAGGCATGAGCAGTACTTC. This encodes CSATQRLAGRHEQYF.

Concerning this clonotype: At one end the junction does not follow the germline gene, possibly because of a read error. The rearrangement joins TRBV7-3 to TRBJ2-1; 10 bases are a match to TRBD2. This CDR3 contains 15 residues. Germline lookup yields CDR1 SGHTA and CDR2 FQGTGA. CDR3 coding DNA: TGTGCCAGCAGCTTACTAGCGGGAGATTACAATGAGCAGCTCTTC. Its translation: CASSLLAGDYNEQLF.

This clonotype turned up a few times. The gene calls are TRBV4-1 and TRBJ1-1; D is uncertain. This CDR3 has 16 residues. Trimming removed 2 bases from V and 1 base from J, with 14 bases in between. CDR1 and CDR2 (germline): MGHRA, YSYEKL. The CDR3 sequence is CASSQPMRGKNTEAFF. The CDR3 DNA is TGCGCCAGCAGCCAACCCATGCGGGGTAAGAACACTGAAGCTTTCTTT.

This clonotype was counted many times. The rearrangement joins TRBV6-2 or TRBV6-3 to TRBJ1-2; D is perhaps TRBD1 (6 bases). The length of the CDR3 is 17 residues. Between the trimmed V and J ends, which lost 4 bases and 4 bases, there was a span of 22 bases. The germline V gene has CDR1 MNHEY and CDR2 SVGEGT. The CDR3 here is CASSFPRWGAFSYGYTF. The CDR3 coding sequence is TGTGCCAGCAGTTTCCCCCGGTGGGGGGCTTTTAGCTATGGCTACACCTTC.

The chain uses TRBV5-1 and TRBJ2-1, with D perhaps matching TRBD2 (5 bases). The CDR3 is 14 residues long. Germline V gene lookup returns CDR1 SGHRS and CDR2 YFSETQ. The V and J ends lost 7 bases and 6 bases respectively, with 17 bases between them. CDR3 DNA sequence: TGCGCCAGCCTTTCTACGGGAAACCCCAATGAGCAGTTCTTC. It specifies CASLSTGNPNEQFF.

On this clonotype itself: This may come from a read error, since a much larger clone is one base off. J is TRBJ2-7 and V is TRBV6-5; possibly TRBD1 or TRBD2 for D (5 bases each). CDR3 length: 15 amino acids. Trimming removed 7 bases at V and 3 bases at J, with 19 bases between. From germline, CDR1 is MNHEY and CDR2 SVGAGI. The CDR3 loop reads CASNSVEGIYYEQYF. The CDR3 DNA follows: TGTGCCAGCAATTCCGTCGAGGGGATCTACTACGAGCAGTACTTC.

The chain uses TRBV4-1 and TRBJ1-3; D not resolved. Germline V gene lookup returns CDR1 MGHRA and CDR2 YSYEKL. V gave up 0 bases and J gave up 4 bases, with 16 bases separating them. The CDR3 runs 17 residues. The CDR3 region is CASSQDEIRVSGNTIYF. The CDR3 DNA sequence: TGCGCCAGCAGCCAAGATGAGATTAGGGTTAGCGGAAACACCATATATTTT.

This clonotype was observed at least ten times. J is TRBJ2-1 and V is TRBV10-3; D gene ambiguous. Trimming pared 6 bases from V and 6 bases from J, leaving 9 bases between. This CDR3 is 12 amino acids long. The germline CDR1 and CDR2 sequences are ENHRY and SYGVKD. CDR3 bases: TGTGCCATCAGCCCGACGGTCAATGAGCAGTTCTTC. It translates to CAISPTVNEQFF.

This clonotype was found many times. The rearrangement joins TRBV6-1 to TRBJ2-1; 7 bases are a match to TRBD2. CDR1 and CDR2 from the germline V gene are MNHNS and SASEGT. V was clipped by 3 bases and J by 0 bases; unmatched bases: 2. This CDR3 contains 15 residues. CDR3 protein: CASSDSGTSYNEQFF. The CDR3 DNA is TGTGCCAGCAGTGACAGCGGGACCTCCTACAATGAGCAGTTCTTC.

Ten or more counts support this clonotype. This chain links TRBV20-1 with TRBJ1-2; possible D gene TRBD1, 6 bases. V was pared by 0 bases and J by 8 bases, with 16 bases between. The CDR3 loop spans 14 amino acids. The germline V gene has CDR1 DFQATT and CDR2 SNEGSKA (reference sequence). CDR3 sequence reads: CSARDTDRSLGYTF. The CDR3 DNA reads TGCAGTGCTAGAGATACCGACAGGAGCCTGGGCTACACCTTC.

In its sample, this clonotype was seen many times. The chain carries TRBV12-3 or TRBV12-4 and TRBJ2-3; 10 bases are shared with TRBD2. Trimming removed 7 bases from V and 3 bases from J; junction bases left unmatched: 7. The CDR3 is 15 residues long. CDR3 loop: CASTFSGGRTDTQYF. CDR3 nucleotide sequence: TGTGCCAGCACTTTTAGCGGGGGGCGGACAGATACGCAGTATTTT.

V usage is TRBV5-6 and J usage is TRBJ2-7, with D possibly called TRBD1 or TRBD2 (5 bases each). The CDR3 is 11 residues long. In germline, CDR1 is SGHDT, CDR2 YYEEEE. V lost 6 bases and J lost 7, with 11 bases in between. In DNA, the CDR3 is TGTGCCAGCACCCGGGGCACTGAGCAGTACTTC. This codes for CASTRGTEQYF.